The source of this T cell receptor (beta chain) is a study of immune cell composition in non-small cell lung cancer. The normal lung sample lay at least 3 cm, and maximally far, from the tumour. The table came from immunoSEQ multiplex PCR; TCRdb's copy has only in-frame clones and leaves some out. Among several thousand clones, approximately 80% were seen once, and the ten largest hold roughly 8.7%. The V and J ends lost 3 bases and 2 bases respectively, with 12 bases between them. In germline, CDR1 is SGHAT, CDR2 FQNNGV. This CDR3 contains 15 residues. Study results and limitations: Overall clonality, unlike maximal tumour-associated clone frequency, did not predict TIL reactivity. Dominant in vivo tumour-associated clones were not shown to share tumour-reactive sequences. Tumour-associated clones >0.5% occurred in approximately 32% of adenocarcinomas, about 69% of squamous.

A remark on this clone: Its antigen is as yet unknown.

The sequenced sample was non-adjacent lung tissue. This receptor was obtained from a human donor with non-small cell lung cancer. This sequence joins TRBV11-2 and TRBJ2-3, with a weak D call TRBD2 (6 bases). The CDR3 region has the DNA TGTGCCAGCAGCTTCACCGGGACTGTCACAGATACGCAGTATTTT. This translates into CASSFTGTVTDTQYF.